This TCR beta chain was identified in a study of blood T cell repertoires in COVID-19. Germline CDR1 and CDR2: SGHVS and FQNEAQ. The V segment lost 3 bases and the J segment 3 bases; nucleotides outside the gene matches: 6. This CDR3 spans 16 amino acids. This clone was detected only once. Data came from immunoSEQ multiplex PCR; TCRdb stores just in-frame clones and leaves some out. The sample carries approximately 97,000 clones, 84% recorded once. This chain uses TRBV7-8 with TRBJ1-5, with 9 nucleotides matching TRBD1. Material for sequencing was peripheral blood. The TCR comes from a man aged 35 to 55 with active or convalescent COVID-19. CDR3 nucleotide sequence: TGTGCCAGCAGCTTTGGGACAGGGATCCCCAATCAGCCCCAGCATTTT. It encodes CASSFGTGIPNQPQHF.